One sample yielded the 6 T cell receptor beta chains listed below, sequenced in a study of T cells in Graves' hyperthyroidism and ophthalmopathy. The CDR3 regions of TCR beta were amplified from RNA transcripts. The HTBI set primed first-round TCR CDR3 RT-PCR. TCRdb re-analysed the multiplex PCR reads in MiXCR, keeping a single row per CDR3 protein. The top ten clones hold approximately 33% of a sample with about 320,000 distinct CDR3 sequences, roughly 17% of them seen once. Sequencing was performed on blood. The receptors here all came from a young man with Graves' hyperthyroidism.

This clonotype was recorded at least ten times. V and J are TRBV30 and TRBJ2-7; no clear D gene. The CDR3 is made up of 13 amino acids. V gave up 1 base and J gave up 6 bases, with 13 bases separating them. Per germline, CDR1 GTSNPN and CDR2 SVGIG (reference sequence). The CDR3 sequence is CAWSGWPHGEQYF. Here the CDR3 DNA reads TGTGCCTGGAGTGGGTGGCCCCACGGCGAGCAGTACTTC.

This chain connects TRBV5-1 to TRBJ2-1, with TRBD2 matching 9 bases. Germline assignment: CDR1 SGHRS and CDR2 YFSETQ. Trimming removed 1 base from V and 16 bases from J; junction bases left unmatched: 9. This CDR3 is built from 13 residues. CDR3 nucleotides: TGCGCCAGCAGCTTGAGGCGGGGGGGAGGGCAATTCTTC. The encoded protein is CASSLRRGGGQFF.

The sample holds many counts of this clonotype. This chain connects TRBV20-1 to TRBJ2-7, with 8 bases aligning to TRBD2. V was pared by 3 bases and J by 6 bases, with 10 bases of the junction left unmatched. The CDR3 sequence is 14 residues long. The V gene's germline CDR1 is DFQATT and CDR2 SNEGSKA (reference sequence). The CDR3 bases are TGCAGTGCTAGTATCGGAGCGGGAGCTGGCGAGCAGTACTTC. Translation: CSASIGAGAGEQYF.

CDR3 protein: CASSLDSEQYF. The CDR3 DNA reads as TGTGCCAGCAGCCTCGACAGCGAGCAGTACTTC. J is TRBJ2-7 and V is TRBV3-1, with D possibly matching TRBD1 (5 bases). The CDR3 is made up of 11 amino acids. Between the trimmed V and J ends, which lost 4 bases and 6 bases, there was a span of 7 bases. From germline, CDR1 is LGHDT and CDR2 YNNKEL (reference sequence).

This clonotype was counted a few times. The V call is TRBV9, the J call TRBJ2-1; 11 nucleotides line up with TRBD2. V lost 5 bases and J lost 5; bases outside the gene matches: 6. The CDR3 extends over 15 amino acids. Germline CDR1 reads SGDLS; CDR2 reads YYNGEE. The CDR3 DNA sequence: TGTGCCAGCAGATTGGGACTAGCGGAGAACAATGAGCAGTTCTTC. This translates into CASRLGLAENNEQFF.

This clonotype was found many times. The chain uses TRBV27 and TRBJ1-1; 8 bases align to TRBD1. V trimming: 5 bases; J trimming: 0 bases; junction bases outside the gene matches: 8. The germline V gene has CDR1 MNHEY and CDR2 SMNVEV (reference sequence). The CDR3 contains 16 residues. CDR3 region: CASSPRDRFLNTEAFF. DNA of the CDR3: TGTGCCAGCAGTCCACGGGACAGGTTTTTGAACACTGAAGCTTTCTTT.